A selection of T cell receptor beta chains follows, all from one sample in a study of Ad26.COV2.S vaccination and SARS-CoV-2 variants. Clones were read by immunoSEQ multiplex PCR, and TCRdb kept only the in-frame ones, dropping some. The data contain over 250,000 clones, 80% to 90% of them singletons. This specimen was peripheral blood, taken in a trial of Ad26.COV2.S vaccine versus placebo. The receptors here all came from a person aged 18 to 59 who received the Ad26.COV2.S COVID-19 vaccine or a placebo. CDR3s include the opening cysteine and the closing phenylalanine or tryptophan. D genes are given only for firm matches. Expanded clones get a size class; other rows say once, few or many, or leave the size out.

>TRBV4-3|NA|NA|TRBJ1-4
CASSQDVWGANEKLFF
TGCGCCAGCAGCCAAGATGTCTGGGGGGCGAACGAAAAACTGTTTTTT
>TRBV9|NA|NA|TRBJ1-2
CASTGGYGYTF
TGTGCCAGCACGGGGGGCTATGGCTACACCTTC
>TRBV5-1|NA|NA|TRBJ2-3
CASSLDGTQYF
TGCGCCAGCAGCTTGGATGGTACGCAGTATTTT
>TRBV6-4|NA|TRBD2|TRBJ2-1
CASRVASGSYNEQFF
TGTGCCAGCAGAGTCGCTAGCGGGAGTTATAATGAGCAGTTCTTC
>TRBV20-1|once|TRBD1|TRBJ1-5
CSASGGGGDGNQPQHF
TGCAGTGCTAGTGGAGGGGGCGGGGATGGCAATCAGCCCCAGCATTTT
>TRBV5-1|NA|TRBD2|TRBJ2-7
CASSSLAGGSYEQYF
TGCGCCAGCAGCTCCCTGGCGGGGGGATCCTACGAGCAGTACTTC
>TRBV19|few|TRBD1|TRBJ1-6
CASSTGQVGSPLHF
TGTGCCAGTAGTACCGGACAGGTCGGTTCACCCCTCCACTTT
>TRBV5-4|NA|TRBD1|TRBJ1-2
CATGGDRDGYTF
TGTGCCACCGGAGGGGACAGGGATGGCTACACCTTC
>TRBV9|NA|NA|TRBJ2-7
CASSRADTLIGEQYF
TGTGCCAGCAGCCGGGCAGACACCTTGATCGGGGAGCAGTACTTC
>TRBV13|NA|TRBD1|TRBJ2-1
CASSFGQGRYEQFF
TGTGCCAGCAGCTTCGGACAGGGGCGCTATGAGCAGTTCTTC
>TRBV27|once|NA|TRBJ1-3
CASSLYSGTGNTIYF
TGTGCCAGCAGTTTATATTCCGGGACTGGAAACACCATATATTTT
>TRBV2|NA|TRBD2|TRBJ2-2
CARGGTSATGELFF
TGTGCCAGGGGGGGAACTAGCGCCACCGGGGAGCTGTTTTTT
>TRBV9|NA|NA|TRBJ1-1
CASTAGRSTEAFF
TGTGCCAGCACGGCAGGCAGGAGCACTGAAGCTTTCTTT
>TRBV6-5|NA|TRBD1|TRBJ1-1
CASSFNPPGQGGAFF
TGTGCCAGCAGTTTCAACCCCCCGGGACAGGGGGGAGCTTTCTTT
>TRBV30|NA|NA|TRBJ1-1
CAWNGVLNTEAFF
TGTGCCTGGAATGGGGTTTTGAACACTGAAGCTTTCTTT
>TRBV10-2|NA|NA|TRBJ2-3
CASSESWASTDTQYF
TGCGCCAGCAGTGAGTCGTGGGCTAGCACAGATACGCAGTATTTT
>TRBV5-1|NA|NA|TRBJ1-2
CASSQDMNYGYTF
TGCGCCAGCAGCCAGGACATGAACTATGGCTACACCTTC
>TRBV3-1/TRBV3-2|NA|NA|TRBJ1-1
CASSQGEGWNTEAFF
TGTGCCAGCAGCCAAGGAGAGGGTTGGAACACTGAAGCTTTCTTT
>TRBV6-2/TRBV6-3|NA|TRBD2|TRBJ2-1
CASSYWGLAGGWNEQFF
TGTGCCAGCAGTTACTGGGGACTAGCGGGAGGGTGGAATGAGCAGTTCTTC
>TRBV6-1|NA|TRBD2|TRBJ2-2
CASSEQGLAGVKNTGELFF
TGTGCCAGCAGTGAACAGGGACTAGCGGGAGTGAAGAACACCGGGGAGCTGTTTTTT
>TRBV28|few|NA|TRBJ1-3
CASLPGTSGNTIYF
TGTGCCAGTCTGCCCGGCACCTCTGGAAACACCATATATTTT
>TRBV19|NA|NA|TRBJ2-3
CASRLSSTDTQYF
TGTGCCAGTAGGTTGAGCAGCACAGATACGCAGTATTTT
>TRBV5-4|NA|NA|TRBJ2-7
CASSLGSATTYEQYF
TGTGCCAGCAGCTTGGGTTCTGCTACCACCTACGAGCAGTACTTC
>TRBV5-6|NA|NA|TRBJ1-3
CASSFSYSRNTIYF
TGTGCCAGCAGCTTCTCTTATTCTCGTAACACCATATATTTT
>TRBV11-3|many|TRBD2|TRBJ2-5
CASSATSVETQYF
TGTGCCAGCAGCGCTACTAGCGTAGAGACCCAGTACTTC
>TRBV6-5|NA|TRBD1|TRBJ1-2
CASSIDRGGYTF
TGTGCCAGCAGTATAGACAGGGGCGGCTACACCTTC
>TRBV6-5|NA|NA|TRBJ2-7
CASSYRVDGYEQYF
TGTGCCAGCAGCTACAGGGTCGACGGCTACGAGCAGTACTTC
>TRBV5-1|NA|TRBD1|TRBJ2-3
CASSFGRTGNTDTQYF
TGCGCCAGCAGCTTTGGTAGGACAGGGAATACAGATACGCAGTATTTT
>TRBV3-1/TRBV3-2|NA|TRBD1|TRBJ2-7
CASSRYSVGTGGGYEQYF
TGTGCCAGCAGCCGTTACTCGGTTGGGACAGGGGGCGGATACGAGCAGTACTTC
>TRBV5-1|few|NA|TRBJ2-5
CASSPQPDRQETQYF
TGCGCCAGCAGCCCTCAGCCCGACAGACAAGAGACCCAGTACTTC
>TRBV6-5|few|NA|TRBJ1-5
CASSQGNQPQHF
TGTGCCAGCAGTCAGGGGAATCAGCCCCAGCATTTT
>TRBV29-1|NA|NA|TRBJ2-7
CSVEDTDSYEQYF
TGCAGCGTTGAAGATACGGACAGCTACGAGCAGTACTTC
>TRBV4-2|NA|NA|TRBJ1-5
CASTPSSTANSNQPQHF
TGTGCCAGCACCCCAAGTAGTACAGCAAATAGCAATCAGCCCCAGCATTTT
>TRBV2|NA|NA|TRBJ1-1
CASSLDSYTEAFF
TGTGCCAGCAGTCTAGACAGCTACACTGAAGCTTTCTTT
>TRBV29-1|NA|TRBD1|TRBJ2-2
CSGQGAITGELFF
TGCAGCGGACAGGGGGCAATCACCGGGGAGCTGTTTTTT
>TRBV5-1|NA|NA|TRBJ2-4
CASSPGQGKSIQYF
TGCGCCAGCAGCCCGGGCCAGGGGAAGAGCATTCAGTACTTC
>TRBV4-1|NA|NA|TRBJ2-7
CASSPGGGSSYEQYF
TGCGCCAGCAGCCCCGGTGGAGGTTCCTCCTACGAGCAGTACTTC
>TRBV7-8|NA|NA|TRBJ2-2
CASSLGQVGNTGELFF
TGTGCCAGCAGCTTAGGACAGGTGGGGAACACCGGGGAGCTGTTTTTT
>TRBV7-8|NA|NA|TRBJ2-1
CASSPSFSEGPQFF
TGTGCCAGCAGCCCTTCCTTTTCGGAGGGCCCACAATTCTTC
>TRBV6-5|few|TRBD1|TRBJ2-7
CASSKDRGSSYEQYF
TGTGCCAGCAGCAAAGACAGGGGGAGTTCCTACGAGCAGTACTTC
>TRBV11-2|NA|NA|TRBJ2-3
CASSFSEPDTQYF
TGTGCCAGCAGCTTCTCGGAACCAGATACGCAGTATTTT
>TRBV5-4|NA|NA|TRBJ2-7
CASSGPQTPLLEQYF
TGTGCCAGCAGTGGGCCCCAAACCCCACTACTTGAGCAGTACTTC
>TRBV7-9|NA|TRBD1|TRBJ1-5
CASSLVVGTGGRYDQPQHF
TGTGCCAGCAGCTTAGTAGTGGGGACAGGGGGCCGTTACGATCAGCCCCAGCATTTT
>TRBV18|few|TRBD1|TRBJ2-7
CASSPFTGGLNSYEQYF
TGTGCCAGCTCACCATTTACAGGGGGCCTAAACTCCTACGAGCAGTACTTC
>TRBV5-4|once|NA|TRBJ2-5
CASSVKQGAIKGTQYF
TGTGCCAGCAGCGTAAAACAGGGCGCTATCAAAGGGACCCAGTACTTC
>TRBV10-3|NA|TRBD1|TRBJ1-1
CAISPRGTGGNENEAFF
TGTGCCATCAGTCCCCGAGGGACAGGGGGGAATGAGAATGAAGCTTTCTTT
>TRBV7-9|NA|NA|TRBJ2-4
CASSLGQGLAKNIQYF
TGTGCCAGCAGCTTAGGGCAGGGACTAGCCAAAAACATTCAGTACTTC
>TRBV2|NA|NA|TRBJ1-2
CASMESGNYGYTF
TGTGCCAGCATGGAGAGCGGGAACTATGGCTACACCTTC